This entry describes one T cell receptor beta chain. No cognate antigen has been identified for it. No base-level quality is on record; no much larger clone is a single base apart. This entry is derived from a study of T cells in Graves' hyperthyroidism and ophthalmopathy (dated by TCRdb to about 2019). Describing the broader study: A discovery cohort of about a hundred patients, 43 with Graves' ophthalmopathy and approximately 55 with stable Graves' hyperthyroidism, was used to find distinguishing TCR V-J signatures. The study also compared thyroid tissue and blood T-cell repertoires from more than five Graves' hyperthyroidism patients. TCR Vbeta CDR3 sequencing of roughly 140 peripheral blood samples (43 ophthalmopathy, under 80 hyperthyroidism and approximately 17 progressor patients) is reported in the paper. Prospective prediction of ophthalmopathy was tested in an independent validation cohort consisting of 18 hyperthyroidism patients and some 16 patients who later progressed to ophthalmopathy. After sampling, hyperthyroidism patients received methimazole starting at 30 mg daily, and ophthalmopathy patients received high-dose intravenous methylprednisolone. The roughly 91 discovery patients were randomly divided into training and test sets at a 7:3 ratio. Beyond this particular receptor, the publication reports: In validation, progression to ophthalmopathy was predicted by the model with more than 65% sensitivity and just over 72% specificity, a median of 6.5 months before onset. Sample size was not statistically predetermined, and investigators were not blinded to group allocation. Ophthalmopathy was separated from stable hyperthyroidism by a 13 V-J signature model, with around 90% sensitivity and about 81% specificity obtained in cross-validation and 80%/75% obtained in testing. Most expanded thyroid clonotypes (frequency above 0.001) were also detected in blood, suggesting blood repertoires may reflect thyroid immune responses.

Patients with uncontrolled infections, other autoimmune diseases, pregnancy or lactation were excluded. Clinical symptoms, serum thyroxine and TRAb, thyroid ultrasound, and orbital computed tomography formed the basis for the diagnoses. Trizol reagent was used to extract total RNA, and RNA quality was then checked on an Agilent 2100 Bioanalyzer. The CDR3 has 15 amino acids, counting the end cysteine and phenylalanine. This entry keeps only the CDR3 DNA: 45 bases, framed from base 1. Trimming removed 6 bases from V and 4 bases from J; the gene matches leave 9 bases unexplained. The germline V gene encodes CDR1 SNHLY and CDR2 FYNNEI. Amplification of TCR beta CDR3 regions was carried out from RNA transcripts. The TCR CDR3 was subjected to a first round of RT-PCR using the HTBI primer set and the Qiagen OneStep RT-PCR kit. A second multiplex PCR round built the libraries, followed by size selection and purification. Sequencing of the libraries was done on an Illumina HiSeq2000 using paired-end 100 bp reads. Per the source publication's procedure: Raw data were processed with SOAPnuke, discarding reads with adapters, uncalled bases, mean Phred below 15, or no exact constant-primer or identifier match. COPE v1.2.5 was used to merge the high-quality paired reads, and each unique nucleotide sequence was defined as a clonotype. Clonotypes were aligned to IMGT TRBV, TRBD and TRBJ reference segments using MiTCR v1.1. The analysis was restricted to V-J combinations with a frequency above 0.0001, which together covered 99% to 99.2% of the repertoires. The TCS score was defined as F50 (clonal expansion) divided by E x V (chaos), with BLOSUM62-based TCRdist calculated between CDR3 peptides within each V-J. Welch's t-statistics and random forest reduced approximately 520 V-J features to around 14, which were used in a naive Bayes classifier (R e1071). Thyroid-blood repertoire similarity was quantified with the Morisita-Horn index. The public reads were reprocessed in TCRdb via fastp at Q25 and MiXCR, keeping in-frame beta chains. Each entry is one CDR3 protein sequence, shown with its most common DNA and genes. TCRdb assigned the V and J calls; the authors' analysis was not used. Across this sample there are about 640,000 distinct CDR3 sequences, with just under 45% seen only once. The ten top clones hold less than 9% of the sample.

Sample: peripheral blood or thyroid tissue (not recorded which). The sequence joins TRBV2 to TRBJ1-2, with TRBD1 identical over 9 junction bases. This receptor was taken from an adult man with Graves' disease, either hyperthyroidism or ophthalmopathy (not recorded which). The CDR3 region reads CASSQIGTGPYGYTF. The nucleotides read TGTGCCAGCAGCCAGATTGGGACAGGGCCCTATGGCTACACCTTC.